This TCR beta chain was retrieved from a study of response to subunit inactivated influenza vaccine. Findings and caveats of the study: Authors suggested few new T cells are recruited by each seasonal influenza vaccination.

The CDR3 loop spans 14 amino acids. The germline V and J ends were trimmed by 4 bases and 4 bases, with 17 bases remaining between them. Germline V lookup: CDR1 DFQATT, CDR2 SNEGSKA (reference sequence). This clonotype was observed a handful of times. Its antigen is still unknown. TCRdb independently ran MiXCR on the RT-PCR reads; one entry per CDR3 protein. Here the sample spans roughly 570,000 distinct CDR3 sequences, 10% to 15% being singletons. The sequencing used PBMCs from blood, collected more than 35 days after vaccination. The sequence was obtained from a man aged 50-59 years who received an inactivated influenza vaccine. The rearrangement links TRBV20-1 to TRBJ2-7, with D perhaps assigned TRBD1 or TRBD2 (5 bases each). CDR3 region: CSAMKLRGGYEQYF. DNA for the CDR3: TGCAGTGCTATGAAATTGAGGGGCGGTTACGAGCAGTACTTC.